These T cell receptor beta chains were read from a single sample in a study of metastatic and nonmetastatic thyroid tumors. Through MiXCR, TCRdb re-clonotyped the PCR reads. Of about 53,000 clones in the sample, 20% to 25% were seen once. The sample comprised blood. These receptors all stem from a female donor with papillary thyroid cancer or a benign thyroid nodule (not recorded which). Some clones in this sample may be carry-over from other donors' samples. Each CDR3 is given with its conserved first and last residue. Each record gives: J gene, clone size, V gene, D gene, CDR3 protein, CDR3 DNA. D genes are given only for firm matches. Some rows have no size entry. The others give once, few or many, or a class for an expanded clone.

>TRBJ2-7|many|TRBV6-1|.
CASREGRTGYEQYF
TGTGCCAGCCGAGAGGGGCGGACGGGTTACGAGCAGTACTTC
>TRBJ2-2|.|TRBV15|TRBD2
CATSTSGLGENNGELFF
TGTGCCACCAGCACCTCGGGACTAGGGGAAAACAACGGGGAGCTGTTTTTT
>TRBJ1-2|.|TRBV20-1|.
CSAREQGSVYGYTF
TGCAGTGCTAGAGAGCAGGGTTCGGTCTATGGCTACACCTTC
>TRBJ2-3|many|TRBV7-9|.
CASSLGNRGGADTQYF
TGTGCCAGCAGCTTAGGAAACAGGGGAGGAGCAGATACGCAGTATTTT
>TRBJ2-7|.|TRBV19|TRBD1
CASSTPRTGCHEQYF
TGTGCCAGTAGTACCCCCAGGACAGGGTGCCACGAGCAGTACTTC
>TRBJ2-7|.|TRBV6-1|.
CASAHLVEVLYEQYF
TGTGCCAGCGCCCACTTGGTGGAGGTCCTTTACGAGCAGTACTTC
>TRBJ2-3|many|TRBV18|.
CASSPRRRSPSTDTQYF
TGTGCCAGCTCACCACGGCGACGATCACCTAGCACAGATACGCAGTATTTT
>TRBJ2-3|many|TRBV19|.
CASRNLRSSTDTQYF
TGTGCCAGTAGGAACCTGCGGTCTAGCACAGATACGCAGTATTTT
>TRBJ2-1|.|TRBV5-1|.
CASSLVDYEQFF
TGCGCCAGCAGCTTGGTCGATTATGAGCAGTTCTTC
>TRBJ1-1|many|TRBV6-1|.
CASGGLSFFQPF
TGTGCCAGCGGGGGTCTTTCTTTTTTCCAGCCCTTT
>TRBJ2-5|many|TRBV19|.
CASSRRGVQETQYF
TGTGCCAGTAGTCGCCGAGGCGTTCAAGAGACCCAGTACTTC
>TRBJ2-2|many|TRBV5-4|.
CASSAILTGELFF
TGTGCCAGCAGCGCCATTCTTACCGGGGAGCTGTTTTTT
>TRBJ2-1|.|TRBV7-3|.
CASILTDYNEQSF
TGTGCCAGCATCTTAACGGACTACAATGAGCAGTCCTTC
>TRBJ2-3|.|TRBV7-2|TRBD1
CASSLADRELWTDTQYF
TGTGCCAGCAGCTTAGCCGACAGGGAACTTTGGACAGATACGCAGTATTTT
>TRBJ1-5|many|TRBV4-2|.
CASSQVGRGSGNQPQHF
TGTGCCAGCAGCCAAGTCGGCAGGGGATCTGGCAATCAGCCCCAGCATTTT
>TRBJ2-5|many|TRBV20-1|TRBD2
CSALAGPQETQYF
TGCAGTGCCTTAGCGGGACCCCAAGAGACCCAGTACTTC
>TRBJ1-1|many|TRBV27|.
CASRYRGHPDTEAFF
TGTGCCAGCAGGTACCGGGGACACCCGGACACTGAAGCTTTCTTT
>TRBJ1-5|many|TRBV7-2|.
CASSLVQGSNQPQHF
TGTGCCAGCAGCTTAGTACAGGGTAGCAATCAGCCCCAGCATTTT
>TRBJ2-4|many|TRBV4-1|.
CASSQLRLAKNIQYF
TGCGCCAGCAGCCAACTGAGACTAGCCAAAAACATTCAGTACTTC
>TRBJ2-7|.|TRBV6-5|TRBD2
CASSYSTLGRVYEQYF
TGTGCCAGCAGTTACTCGACCTTGGGGAGGGTGTACGAGCAGTACTTC
>TRBJ1-1|many|TRBV2|TRBD1
CASRGGTGNTEAFF
TGTGCCAGCAGGGGAGGGACAGGGAACACTGAAGCTTTCTTT
>TRBJ2-1|.|TRBV4-2|TRBD1
CASSPLHGTGDNEQLF
TGTGCCAGCAGCCCTCTCCACGGGACAGGGGATAATGAGCAGTTATTC
>TRBJ1-5|many|TRBV6-1|.
CASTGLDQPQHF
TGTGCCAGTACAGGGTTGGATCAGCCCCAGCATTTT
>TRBJ2-7|many|TRBV27|TRBD1
CASSLRDSYEQYF
TGTGCCAGCAGTTTACGGGACAGCTACGAGCAGTACTTC
>TRBJ2-3|few|TRBV5-6|TRBD2
CASSLTSGTDTQYF
TGTGCCAGCAGCTTGACTAGCGGGACAGATACGCAGTATTTT
>TRBJ1-5|many|TRBV19|TRBD1
CASTGTGDHQPQHF
TGTGCCAGTACCGGGACAGGGGATCATCAGCCCCAGCATTTT
>TRBJ2-2|.|TRBV29-1|.
CSARYSPGELFF
TGCAGCGCCCGTTATTCCCCCGGGGAGCTGTTTTTT
>TRBJ2-3|many|TRBV20-1|.
CSARVGFITDTQYF
TGCAGTGCTAGAGTTGGGTTCATCACAGATACGCAGTATTTT
>TRBJ2-7|many|TRBV6-1|.
CASGRYEQYF
TGTGCCAGCGGGCGGTACGAGCAGTACTTC
>TRBJ2-7|.|TRBV24-1|.
CATSESGPAYEQYF
TGTGCCACCAGTGAATCGGGACCTGCCTACGAGCAGTACTTC
>TRBJ2-7|.|TRBV12-3/TRBV12-4|TRBD1
CASSLEPDRGGEHDF
TGTGCCAGCAGTTTAGAGCCGGACAGGGGAGGCGAGCACGACTTC
>TRBJ2-7|.|TRBV4-1|.
CASSQVLNYEQYF
TGCGCCAGCAGCCAAGTATTGAACTACGAGCAGTACTTC
>TRBJ2-7|many|TRBV5-5|.
CASSLRSSYEQYF
TGTGCCAGCAGCCTTAGGAGCTCCTACGAGCAGTACTTC
>TRBJ1-1|many|TRBV5-4|TRBD1
CASSKQGQGYEAFF
TGTGCCAGCAGCAAGCAGGGACAGGGTTATGAAGCTTTCTTT
>TRBJ2-3|many|TRBV20-1|.
CSANREDTQYF
TGCAGTGCTAACAGGGAAGATACGCAGTATTTT
>TRBJ1-3|many|TRBV5-1|.
CASSQTGQGRNTIYF
TGCGCCAGCAGCCAGACAGGTCAAGGAAGAAACACCATATATTTT
>TRBJ2-3|many|TRBV2|TRBD2
CASSESGWGLAGGPPTQYF
TGTGCCAGCAGTGAATCCGGATGGGGACTAGCGGGAGGGCCACCTACGCAGTATTTT
>TRBJ2-7|.|TRBV9|TRBD1
CASSVGQGGYEQYF
TGTGCCAGCAGCGTCGGACAGGGAGGCTACGAGCAGTACTTC
>TRBJ2-1|.|TRBV20-1|.
CSALSGGVGGAYNEQFF
TGCAGTGCCCTCTCTGGGGGAGTGGGAGGAGCCTACAATGAGCAGTTCTTC
>TRBJ2-1|many|TRBV20-1|.
CSASRGSYNEQFF
TGCAGTGCTTCTCGGGGGTCCTACAATGAGCAGTTCTTC
>TRBJ1-6|many|TRBV6-1|TRBD1
CASTMDRLNSPLHF
TGTGCCAGCACTATGGACAGGCTAAATTCACCCCTCCACTTT
>TRBJ2-3|.|TRBV5-6|TRBD2
CASSYVRAGGVDTQYF
TGTGCCAGCAGCTATGTACGAGCGGGAGGAGTAGATACGCAGTATTTT
>TRBJ1-1|many|TRBV29-1|.
CSALSGGTEAFF
TGCAGCGCCCTAAGCGGGGGCACTGAAGCTTTCTTT
>TRBJ1-5|medium-sized|TRBV20-1|.
CSALLGSQGNQPQHF
TGCAGTGCCCTACTGGGGTCTCAGGGCAATCAGCCCCAGCATTTT
>TRBJ2-3|many|TRBV28|.
CASSLYPPMNTDTQYF
TGTGCCAGCAGTTTATACCCCCCGATGAACACAGATACGCAGTATTTT
>TRBJ1-1|.|TRBV5-1|.
CASSLDAGMNTEAFF
TGCGCCAGCAGCTTGGACGCAGGCATGAACACTGAAGCTTTCTTT
>TRBJ1-2|many|TRBV4-1|.
CASSQVREIDYTF
TGCGCCAGCAGCCAAGTGCGGGAGATAGACTACACCTTC
>TRBJ2-5|many|TRBV18|.
CASSPIGQQETQYF
TGTGCCAGCTCACCAATAGGACAGCAAGAGACCCAGTACTTC
>TRBJ1-6|many|TRBV19|.
CASSRQANSPLHF
TGTGCCAGTAGTCGACAGGCAAATTCACCCCTCCACTTT
>TRBJ1-1|many|TRBV7-9|.
CASRDGMANTEAFF
TGTGCCAGCAGGGACGGGATGGCGAACACTGAAGCTTTCTTT
>TRBJ1-3|many|TRBV28|.
CASRVSTLGNTIYF
TGTGCCAGCAGGGTCTCTACGTTGGGAAACACCATATATTTT
>TRBJ1-3|many|TRBV20-1|.
CSARDTGTVPGNTIYF
TGCAGTGCTAGGGATACTGGGACGGTCCCTGGAAACACCATATATTTT
>TRBJ2-7|.|TRBV24-1|.
CATSEADYRNPPSDEQYF
TGTGCCACCAGTGAAGCGGACTATCGGAACCCCCCCTCTGACGAGCAGTACTTC
>TRBJ2-3|many|TRBV5-1|.
CASSLLRSSTDTQYF
TGCGCCAGCAGCTTGCTCAGGAGTAGCACAGATACGCAGTATTTT
>TRBJ2-4|few|TRBV28|.
CTSSPWAANIQYF
TGTACCAGCAGCCCCTGGGCGGCGAACATTCAGTACTTC
>TRBJ2-1|many|TRBV2|TRBD1
CASSGPGTGSYNEQFF
TGTGCCAGCAGTGGTCCCGGGACAGGGTCCTACAATGAGCAGTTCTTC
>TRBJ2-4|many|TRBV30|.
CAWSVGGGAKNIQYF
TGTGCCTGGAGTGTAGGCGGTGGGGCCAAAAACATTCAGTACTTC